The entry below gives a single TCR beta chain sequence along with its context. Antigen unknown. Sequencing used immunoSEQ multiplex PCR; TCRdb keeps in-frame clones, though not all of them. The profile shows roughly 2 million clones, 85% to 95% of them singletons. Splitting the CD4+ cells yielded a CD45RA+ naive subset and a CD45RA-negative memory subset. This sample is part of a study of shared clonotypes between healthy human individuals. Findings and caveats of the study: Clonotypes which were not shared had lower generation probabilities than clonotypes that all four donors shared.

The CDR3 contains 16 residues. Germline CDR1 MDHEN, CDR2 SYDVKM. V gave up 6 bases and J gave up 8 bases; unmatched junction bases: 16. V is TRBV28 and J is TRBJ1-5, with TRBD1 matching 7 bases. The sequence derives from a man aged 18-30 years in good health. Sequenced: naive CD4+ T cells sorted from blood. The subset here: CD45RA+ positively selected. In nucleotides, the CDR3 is TGTGCCAGCAGAACCGGGACAGCGAGTCTCCAGGAGCCCCAGCATTTT. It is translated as CASRTGTASLQEPQHF.